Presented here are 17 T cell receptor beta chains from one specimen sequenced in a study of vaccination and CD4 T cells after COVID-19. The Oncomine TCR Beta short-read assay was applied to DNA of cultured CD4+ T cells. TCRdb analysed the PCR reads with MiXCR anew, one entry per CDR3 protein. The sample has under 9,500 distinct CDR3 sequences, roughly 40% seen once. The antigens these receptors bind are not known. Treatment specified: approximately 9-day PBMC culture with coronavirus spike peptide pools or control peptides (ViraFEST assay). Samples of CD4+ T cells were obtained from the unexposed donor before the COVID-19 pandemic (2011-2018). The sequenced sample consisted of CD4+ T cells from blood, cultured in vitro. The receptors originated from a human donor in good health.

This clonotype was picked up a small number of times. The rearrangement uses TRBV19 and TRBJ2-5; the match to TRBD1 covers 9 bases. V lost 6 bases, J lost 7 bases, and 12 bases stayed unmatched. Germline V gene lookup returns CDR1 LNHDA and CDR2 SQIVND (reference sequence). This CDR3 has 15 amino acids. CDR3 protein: CASSLRDRDGGTQYF. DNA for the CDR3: TGTGCCAGTAGCCTCCGGGACAGGGATGGAGGGACCCAGTACTTC.

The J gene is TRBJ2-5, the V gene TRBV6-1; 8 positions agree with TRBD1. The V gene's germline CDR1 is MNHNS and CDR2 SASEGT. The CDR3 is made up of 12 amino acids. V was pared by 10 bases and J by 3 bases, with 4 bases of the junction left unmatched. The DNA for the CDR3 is TGTGCCACGGACAGGGTCGAAGAGACCCAGTACTTC. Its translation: CATDRVEETQYF.

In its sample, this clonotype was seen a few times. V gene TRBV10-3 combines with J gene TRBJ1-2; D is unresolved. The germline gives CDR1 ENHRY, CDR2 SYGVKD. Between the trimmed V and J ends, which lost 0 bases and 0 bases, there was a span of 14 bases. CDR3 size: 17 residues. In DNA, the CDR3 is TGTGCCATCAGTGAGTCTCGGGCCCCCCAAACTAACTATGGCTACACCTTC. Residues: CAISESRAPQTNYGYTF.

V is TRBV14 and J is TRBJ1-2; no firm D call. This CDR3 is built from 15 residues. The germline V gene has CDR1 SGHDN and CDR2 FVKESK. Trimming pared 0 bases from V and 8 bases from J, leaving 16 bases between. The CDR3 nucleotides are TGTGCCAGCAGCCAAGATCAGTGGGGAGGACCCGGCTACACCTTC. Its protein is CASSQDQWGGPGYTF.

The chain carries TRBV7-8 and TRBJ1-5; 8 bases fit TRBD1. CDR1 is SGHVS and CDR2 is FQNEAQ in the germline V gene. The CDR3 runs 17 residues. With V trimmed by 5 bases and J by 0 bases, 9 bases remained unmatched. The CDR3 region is CASSPRTGFHSNQPQHF. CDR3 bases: TGTGCCAGCAGCCCACGGACAGGGTTCCATAGCAATCAGCCCCAGCATTTT. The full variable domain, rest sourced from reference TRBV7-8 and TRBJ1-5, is GAGVSQSPRYKVAKRGQDVALRCDPISGHVSLFWYQQALGQGPEFLTYFQNEAQLDKSGLPSDRFFAERPEGSVSTLKIQRTQQEDSAVYLCASSPRTGFHSNQPQHFGDGTRLSIL.

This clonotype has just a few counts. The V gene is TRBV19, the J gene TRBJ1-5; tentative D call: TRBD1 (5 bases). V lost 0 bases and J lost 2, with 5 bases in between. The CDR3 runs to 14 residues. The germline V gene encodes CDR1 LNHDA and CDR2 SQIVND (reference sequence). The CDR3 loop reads CASSIEGGNQPQHF. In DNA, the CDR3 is TGTGCCAGTAGTATAGAAGGGGGCAATCAGCCCCAGCATTTT. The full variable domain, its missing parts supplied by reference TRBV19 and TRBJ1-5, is DGGITQSPKYLFRKEGQNVTLSCEQNLNHDAMYWYRQDPGQGLRLIYYSQIVNDFQKGDIAEGYSVSREKKESFPLTVTSAQKNPTAFYLCASSIEGGNQPQHFGDGTRLSIL.

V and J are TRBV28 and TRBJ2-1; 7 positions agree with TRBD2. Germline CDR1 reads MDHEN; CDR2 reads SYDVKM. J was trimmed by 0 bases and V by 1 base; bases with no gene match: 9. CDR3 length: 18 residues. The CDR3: CASSLSELLAVSYNEQFF. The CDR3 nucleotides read TGTGCCAGCAGTTTATCCGAACTGCTAGCGGTCTCCTACAATGAGCAGTTCTTC.

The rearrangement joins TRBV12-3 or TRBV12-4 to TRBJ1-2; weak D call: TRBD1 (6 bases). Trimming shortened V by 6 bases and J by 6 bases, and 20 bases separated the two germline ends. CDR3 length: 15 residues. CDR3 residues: CASRWGAWVIDGYTF. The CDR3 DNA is TGTGCCAGCAGATGGGGGGCATGGGTGATAGATGGCTACACCTTC.

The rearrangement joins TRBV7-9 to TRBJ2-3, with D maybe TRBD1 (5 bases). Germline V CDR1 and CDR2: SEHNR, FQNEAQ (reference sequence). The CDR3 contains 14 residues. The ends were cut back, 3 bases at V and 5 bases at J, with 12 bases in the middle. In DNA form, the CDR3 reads TGTGCCAGCAGCTTGACGCTAGGGGTAGATACGCAGTATTTT. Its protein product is CASSLTLGVDTQYF.

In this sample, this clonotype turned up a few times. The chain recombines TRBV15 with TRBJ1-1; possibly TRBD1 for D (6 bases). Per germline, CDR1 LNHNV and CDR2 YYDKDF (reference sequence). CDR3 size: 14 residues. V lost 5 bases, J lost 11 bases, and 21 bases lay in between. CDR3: CATSRKVQGNGAFF. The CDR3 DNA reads TGTGCCACCAGCCGGAAAGTTCAGGGGAACGGGGCTTTCTTT.

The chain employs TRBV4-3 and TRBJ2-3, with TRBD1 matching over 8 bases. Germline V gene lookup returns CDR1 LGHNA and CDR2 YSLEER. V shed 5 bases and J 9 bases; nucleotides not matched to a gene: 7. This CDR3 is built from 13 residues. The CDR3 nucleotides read TGCGCCAGCAGCGCCCAGGGGGCTGGGACGCAGTATTTT. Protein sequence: CASSAQGAGTQYF.

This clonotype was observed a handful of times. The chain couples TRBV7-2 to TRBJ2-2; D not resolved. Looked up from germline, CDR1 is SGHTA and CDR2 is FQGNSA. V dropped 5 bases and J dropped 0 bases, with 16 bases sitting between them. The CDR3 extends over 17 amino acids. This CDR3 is CASSPTLFGANTGELFF. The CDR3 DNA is TGTGCCAGCAGCCCTACCCTCTTTGGGGCGAACACCGGGGAGCTGTTTTTT.

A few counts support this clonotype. CDR3 residues: CASSYGGQFPYGYTF. CDR3 nucleotides: TGTGCCAGCAGTTACGGAGGGCAGTTCCCTTATGGCTACACCTTC. The chain carries TRBV6-2 or TRBV6-3 and TRBJ1-2; D call uncertain. This CDR3 contains 15 residues. The V end lost 2 bases, the J end lost 5 bases, and 15 bases lay between the germline ends. The germline CDR1 and CDR2 sequences are MNHEY and SVGEGT.

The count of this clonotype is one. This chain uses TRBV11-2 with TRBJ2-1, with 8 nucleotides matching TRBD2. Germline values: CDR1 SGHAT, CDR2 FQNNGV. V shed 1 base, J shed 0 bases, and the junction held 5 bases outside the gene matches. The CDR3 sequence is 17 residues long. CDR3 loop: CASSLGLSGSSYNEQFF. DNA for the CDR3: TGTGCCAGCAGCTTAGGTCTCAGCGGGAGCTCCTACAATGAGCAGTTCTTC.

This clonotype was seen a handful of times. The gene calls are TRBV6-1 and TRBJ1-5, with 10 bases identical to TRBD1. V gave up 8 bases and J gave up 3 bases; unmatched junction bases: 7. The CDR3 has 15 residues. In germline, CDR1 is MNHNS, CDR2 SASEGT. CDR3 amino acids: CASRSTGGSNQPQHF. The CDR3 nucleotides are TGTGCCAGCCGATCGACAGGGGGCTCCAATCAGCCCCAGCATTTT.

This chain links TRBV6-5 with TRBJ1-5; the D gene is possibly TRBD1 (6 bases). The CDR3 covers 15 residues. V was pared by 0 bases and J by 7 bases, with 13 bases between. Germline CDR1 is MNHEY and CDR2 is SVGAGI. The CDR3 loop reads CASSYSQSGEQPQHF. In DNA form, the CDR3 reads TGTGCCAGCAGTTACTCCCAATCAGGGGAACAGCCCCAGCATTTT.

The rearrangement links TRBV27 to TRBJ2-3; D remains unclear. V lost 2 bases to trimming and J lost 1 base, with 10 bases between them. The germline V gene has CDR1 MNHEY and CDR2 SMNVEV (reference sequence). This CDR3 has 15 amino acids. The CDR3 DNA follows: TGTGCCAGCAGTTTAACCAGCGCCCGCACAGATACGCAGTATTTT. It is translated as CASSLTSARTDTQYF.